These 32 T cell receptor beta chains were all obtained from the same sample, sequenced in a study of blood T cell repertoires in COVID-19. TCRdb keeps only in-frame clones here, not all; method: immunoSEQ multiplex PCR. The sample includes about 270,000 clones, just under 90% of them seen just once. The sample consisted of PBMCs or T cells enriched from blood (not recorded which). The receptor source for this set is a woman aged 25 to 39 with acute COVID-19.

The gene calls are TRBV2 and TRBJ1-6; D is unclear. Per germline, CDR1 SNHLY and CDR2 FYNNEI. Trimming took off 4 bases at V and 9 bases at J, with 10 bases between the two ends. The CDR3 length is 13 residues. The CDR3 coding sequence is TGTGCCAGCAGTGTCTTACGGGTTTCACCCCTCCACTTT. Its translation is CASSVLRVSPLHF.

The rearrangement links TRBV5-4 to TRBJ2-2; tentative D call: TRBD2 (6 bases). In germline, CDR1 is SGHNT, CDR2 YYREEE (reference sequence). The CDR3 runs 15 residues. Trimming stripped 4 bases from V and 6 bases from J, with 16 bases between. CDR3 coding DNA: TGTGCCAGCAGCCTCCGGGGGAGTTTGTCCGGGGAGCTGTTTTTT. Translation gives CASSLRGSLSGELFF.

The chain employs TRBV24-1 and TRBJ2-5, with D possibly matching TRBD1 (5 bases). CDR1 and CDR2 from the germline V gene are KGHDR and SFDVKD. This CDR3 spans 15 amino acids. With 4 bases removed from V and 0 bases from J, the gap between germline ends came to 11 bases. This CDR3 is CATSDPQDNQETQYF. CDR3 coding DNA: TGTGCCACCAGTGACCCTCAGGACAACCAAGAGACCCAGTACTTC.

This sequence joins TRBV5-1 and TRBJ1-1; 7 nucleotides agree with TRBD1. The V gene end was trimmed by 3 bases and the J gene end by 5 bases; junction bases not matched to a gene: 7. Per germline, CDR1 SGHRS and CDR2 YFSETQ. The CDR3 has 14 residues. The CDR3 region has the DNA TGCGCCAGCAGCTCTACAGGGGAGGTAACTGAAGCTTTCTTT. This sequence encodes CASSSTGEVTEAFF. The complete variable domain, with remaining parts taken from reference TRBV5-1 and TRBJ1-1, reads KAGVTQTPRYLIKTRGQQVTLSCSPISGHRSVSWYQQTPGQGLQFLFEYFSETQRNKGNFPGRFSGRQFSNSRSEMNVSTLELGDSALYLCASSSTGEVTEAFFGQGTRLTVV.

The chain employs TRBV5-1 and TRBJ2-1, with D perhaps matching TRBD1 (7 bases). Trimming cost V 4 bases and J 4 bases, with 15 bases left between them. CDR1 and CDR2 from the germline V gene are SGHRS and YFSETQ. The CDR3 loop spans 15 amino acids. The CDR3 DNA reads as TGCGCCAGCAGCCCTGGTGCGGGACAGTACAATGAGCAGTTCTTC. Translated: CASSPGAGQYNEQFF.

The chain recombines TRBV7-9 with TRBJ1-3, with 8 bases matching TRBD1. The V and J ends lost 5 bases and 0 bases, in that order; junction bases with no gene match: 0. Looked up from germline, CDR1 is SEHNR and CDR2 is FQNEAQ (reference sequence). This CDR3 comprises 14 residues. The CDR3 protein is CASSTGGSGNTIYF. The CDR3, as DNA: TGTGCCAGCAGCACAGGGGGCTCTGGAAACACCATATATTTT. The entire variable domain, with the rest obtained from reference TRBV7-9 and TRBJ1-3, is as follows: DTGVSQNPRHKITKRGQNVTFRCDPISEHNRLYWYRQTLGQGPEFLTYFQNEAQLEKSRLLSDRFSAERPKGSFSTLEIQRTEQGDSAMYLCASSTGGSGNTIYFGEGSWLTVV.

The rearrangement uses TRBV23-1 and TRBJ1-4, with no clear D. TRBV23-1 is identified as an open reading frame with a role that is uncertain. There are 16 residues in the CDR3. V gave up 4 bases and J gave up 4 bases, with 16 bases separating them. The CDR3 nucleotides read TGCGCCAGCAGTCCCCCAAAAGAGGCTTATAATGAAAAACTGTTTTTT. This sequence encodes CASSPPKEAYNEKLFF.

The chain recombines TRBV7-3 with TRBJ1-1; D may be TRBD1 (5 bases). Germline V gives CDR1 SGHTA, CDR2 FQGTGA. The CDR3 extends over 14 amino acids. Trimming shortened V by 2 bases and J by 5 bases, and 12 bases separated the two germline ends. CDR3 loop: CASSLGGGATEAFF. The CDR3, as DNA: TGTGCCAGCAGCTTAGGTGGAGGGGCTACTGAAGCTTTCTTT.

J is TRBJ1-1 and V is TRBV5-1; D gene unclear. CDR1 SGHRS and CDR2 YFSETQ come from the germline V gene. The V end lost 3 bases, the J end lost 4 bases, and 16 bases lay between the germline ends. The CDR3 spans 15 residues. This chain's CDR3 is CASSWGAQKTTEAFF. The CDR3 DNA follows: TGCGCCAGCAGCTGGGGAGCCCAAAAAACCACTGAAGCTTTCTTT.

This clone was recorded only once. CDR3 in amino acids: CASSYSMGQGVNEQFF. The CDR3 DNA follows: TGTGCCAGCAGTTACTCGATGGGACAGGGAGTGAATGAGCAGTTCTTC. V gene TRBV6-5 combines with J gene TRBJ2-1; 9 bases line up with TRBD1. CDR1 and CDR2 from the germline V gene are MNHEY and SVGAGI. The CDR3 is 16 amino acids. V shed 0 bases and J 7 bases; nucleotides not matched to a gene: 7.

J is TRBJ2-3 and V is TRBV5-4, with D perhaps TRBD1 (6 bases). The CDR3 consists of 15 residues. Per germline, CDR1 SGHNT and CDR2 YYREEE (reference sequence). The V and J ends lost 0 bases and 1 base respectively, with 9 bases between them. The CDR3: CASSLGQAGTDTQYF. CDR3 bases: TGTGCCAGCAGCTTGGGACAGGCGGGCACAGATACGCAGTATTTT.

The chain has TRBV27 and TRBJ1-5, with 9 bases lining up with TRBD1. CDR1 MNHEY and CDR2 SMNVEV come from the germline V gene (reference sequence). This CDR3 region has 13 residues. V gave up 6 bases and J gave up 6 bases; unmatched junction bases: 3. CDR3 nucleotide sequence: TGTGCCAGCAGGGGACAGGGTCGTCAGCCCCAGCATTTT. Its translation: CASRGQGRQPQHF.

V usage is TRBV28 and J usage is TRBJ2-7; 8 bases are a match to TRBD2. The CDR3 consists of 14 residues. Trimming at V came to 6 bases and at J to 3 bases, leaving 7 bases not matched to a gene. Per the germline V gene, CDR1 is MDHEN and CDR2 is SYDVKM. This chain's CDR3 is CASRSGSQLYEQYF. CDR3 bases: TGTGCCAGCAGAAGCGGGAGTCAACTCTACGAGCAGTACTTC.

This chain connects TRBV19 to TRBJ2-7; 7 bases are a match to TRBD2. The CDR3 contains 16 residues. Germline CDR1 and CDR2: LNHDA and SQIVND (reference sequence). J lost 4 bases, V lost 3 bases, and 12 bases had no gene match. CDR3 protein: CASSMRSGIGSYEQYF. As DNA, the CDR3 is TGTGCCAGTAGTATGAGGAGCGGGATCGGTTCTTACGAGCAGTACTTC.

This clone was seen only once. The chain is built from TRBV28 and TRBJ1-2; 8 bases match TRBD1. This CDR3 region has 15 residues. After removal of 6 bases from V and 8 bases from J, the junction contained 14 bases not matched to a gene. Germline V gives CDR1 MDHEN, CDR2 SYDVKM. CDR3 nucleotide sequence: TGTGCCAGCAGCTGGGACAGGAGACACTCGAGGGGCTACACCTTC. It encodes CASSWDRRHSRGYTF.

V usage is TRBV7-9 and J usage is TRBJ1-3; D is undetermined. CDR3 size: 15 residues. CDR1 and CDR2 from the germline V gene are SEHNR and FQNEAQ (reference sequence). Trimming took 5 bases from V and 8 from J, leaving 19 bases between them. The chain's CDR3 is CASSALGVVLDTIYF. The CDR3 region has the DNA TGTGCCAGCAGCGCCCTCGGGGTAGTCCTGGACACCATATATTTT.

The genes are TRBV28 and TRBJ2-3, with D possibly TRBD2 on 6 matching bases. Trimming removed 3 bases from V and 6 bases from J, with 19 bases in between. CDR1 is MDHEN and CDR2 is SYDVKM in the germline V gene. The CDR3 extends over 16 amino acids. The CDR3 loop reads CASSLGRQSDGDTQYF. CDR3 sequence (DNA): TGTGCCAGCAGTTTGGGGAGGCAGTCAGACGGGGATACGCAGTATTTT.

The V and J genes are TRBV6-4 and TRBJ1-6, with a possible D match to TRBD1 (5 bases). V was clipped by 6 bases and J by 5 bases, with 14 bases between them. The CDR3 runs to 15 residues. Per germline, CDR1 MRHNA and CDR2 SNTAGT. The CDR3 DNA sequence: TGTGCCAGCAGACTAACAGACAGTAATAATTCACCCCTCCACTTT. It specifies CASRLTDSNNSPLHF.

The gene calls are TRBV5-1 and TRBJ2-7; a possible D gene is TRBD1 (6 bases). V was clipped by 0 bases and J by 0 bases, with 13 bases between them. This CDR3 has 16 residues. CDR1 is SGHRS and CDR2 is YFSETQ in the germline V gene. This CDR3 reads CASSLAAGASSYEQYF. The DNA for the CDR3 is TGCGCCAGCAGCTTGGCGGCAGGGGCTAGCTCCTACGAGCAGTACTTC. Filled out from reference TRBV5-1 and TRBJ2-7, the complete variable domain reads KAGVTQTPRYLIKTRGQQVTLSCSPISGHRSVSWYQQTPGQGLQFLFEYFSETQRNKGNFPGRFSGRQFSNSRSEMNVSTLELGDSALYLCASSLAAGASSYEQYFGPGTRLTVT.

This chain connects TRBV10-2 to TRBJ2-7, with D maybe TRBD2 (5 bases). The CDR3 runs 13 residues. Germline V gene sequence: CDR1 WSHSY, CDR2 SAAADI. V shed 3 bases and J shed 5 bases, with 11 bases lying between them. CDR3: CASSEPGYNEQYF. DNA for the CDR3: TGCGCCAGCAGTGAACCGGGGTACAACGAGCAGTACTTC.

The DNA for the CDR3 is TGTGCCAGCAGCCTAAAAGGGCCTGGACTAGCAACCTACGAGCAGTACTTC. The encoded protein is CASSLKGPGLATYEQYF. The rearrangement joins TRBV7-8 to TRBJ2-7; TRBD2 aligns across 8 bases. The junction had 14 bases not matched to a gene; V was cut back by 5 bases and J by 2 bases. The CDR3 is 17 residues long. Germline CDR1 reads SGHVS; CDR2 reads FQNEAQ.

The genes are TRBV5-5 and TRBJ2-7, with D perhaps matching TRBD2 (5 bases). V lost 4 bases and J 6 bases, leaving 14 bases between the germline ends. The length of the CDR3 is 13 residues. Germline values: CDR1 SGHKS, CDR2 YYEKEE (reference sequence). The CDR3 reads CASSEGLGREQYF. In DNA form, the CDR3 reads TGTGCCAGCAGCGAGGGTCTAGGTCGCGAGCAGTACTTC.

The sample holds one count of this clone. This chain uses TRBV9 with TRBJ1-4; D might be TRBD1 (6 bases). The V gene lost 3 bases and the J gene lost 3 bases, with 12 bases spanning the gap. Germline values: CDR1 SGDLS, CDR2 YYNGEE. There are 15 residues in the CDR3. The CDR3 loop is CASSARGESNEKLFF. DNA for the CDR3: TGTGCCAGCAGCGCCAGGGGAGAATCTAATGAAAAACTGTTTTTT.

J is TRBJ2-1 and V is TRBV6-1; D gene ambiguous. The CDR3 extends over 14 amino acids. Germline values: CDR1 MNHNS, CDR2 SASEGT. Deletions cut 0 bases from V and 4 bases from J, with 7 bases between. This CDR3 is CASSEAWSYNEQFF. CDR3 in DNA: TGTGCCAGCAGTGAAGCGTGGAGTTACAATGAGCAGTTCTTC.

CDR3 nucleotide sequence: TGTGCCAGCAGCCAAGGTGGGGGAGGATATGGCTACACCTTC. Amino acids: CASSQGGGGYGYTF. The chain couples TRBV4-2 to TRBJ1-2; D is possibly TRBD1 (5 bases). Per germline, CDR1 LGHNA and CDR2 YNFKEQ. V lost 1 base and J lost 5, with 11 bases in between. CDR3 length equals 14 residues.

This rearrangement joins TRBV6-1 to TRBJ1-1, with 7 positions matching TRBD1. The CDR3 runs 16 residues. The junction had 8 bases not matched to a gene; V was cut back by 4 bases and J by 0 bases. The germline V gene has CDR1 MNHNS and CDR2 SASEGT. This chain's CDR3 is CASSGAGGQLNTEAFF. The CDR3 bases are TGTGCCAGCAGTGGGGCCGGGGGACAGTTGAACACTGAAGCTTTCTTT.

This chain's CDR3 is CASSLRTGGLDTQYF. The CDR3 DNA sequence: TGCGCCAGCAGCTTGAGGACAGGGGGTTTAGATACGCAGTATTTT. The J gene is TRBJ2-3, the V gene TRBV5-1, with 10 bases aligning to TRBD1. Germline V gene lookup returns CDR1 SGHRS and CDR2 YFSETQ. This CDR3 has 15 amino acids. Trimming cost V 1 base and J 5 bases; bases outside gene matches: 4.

This sequence joins TRBV7-8 and TRBJ2-1; 13 bases map to TRBD2. The CDR3 has 20 residues. The germline V gene encodes CDR1 SGHVS and CDR2 FQNEAQ. The V and J ends lost 3 bases and 1 base, in that order; junction bases with no gene match: 12. CDR3 loop: CASSFPKGLAGVSSYNEQFF. The CDR3 DNA is TGTGCCAGCAGCTTTCCGAAAGGACTAGCGGGAGTCAGTTCCTACAATGAGCAGTTCTTC.

The sample holds a few counts of this clone. This chain links TRBV24-1 with TRBJ2-7; 12 bases line up with TRBD2. This CDR3 has 13 residues. V gave up 6 bases and J gave up 6 bases; unmatched junction bases: 2. The germline CDR1 and CDR2 sequences are KGHDR and SFDVKD. The CDR3 region is CATSLLAGGEQYF. The DNA of the CDR3 is TGTGCCACCAGTTTACTAGCGGGAGGCGAGCAGTACTTC.

The chain is built from TRBV25-1 and TRBJ2-1, with D possibly matching TRBD2 (5 bases). With 4 bases removed from V and 12 bases from J, the gap between germline ends came to 10 bases. The length of the CDR3 is 11 residues. Germline CDR1 reads MGHDK; CDR2 reads SYGVNS. The CDR3 bases are TGTGCCAGCAGTGGCCCGGGGATGCAGTTCTTC. It specifies CASSGPGMQFF. Together with reference TRBV25-1 and TRBJ2-1, the CDR3 gives the full variable domain: EADIYQTPRYLVIGTGKKITLECSQTMGHDKMYWYQQDPGMELHLIHYSYGVNSTEKGDLSSESTVSRIRTEHFPLTLESARPSHTSQYLCASSGPGMQFFGPGTRLTVL.

V and J are TRBV7-9 and TRBJ1-3; 10 bases agree with TRBD1. CDR1 is SEHNR and CDR2 is FQNEAQ in the germline V gene (reference sequence). This CDR3 contains 19 residues. Trimming cost V 4 bases and J 0 bases; bases outside gene matches: 12. DNA of the CDR3: TGTGCCAGCAGCTCGACAGGGGGCCTAGAAAACCTCTCTGGAAACACCATATATTTT. Translation: CASSSTGGLENLSGNTIYF.

The V call is TRBV5-1, the J call TRBJ2-1; 8 bases line up with TRBD2. The V segment lost 0 bases and the J segment 2 bases; nucleotides outside the gene matches: 4. Germline loops: CDR1 SGHRS, CDR2 YFSETQ. The CDR3 spans 16 residues. CDR3: CASSLERAGAYNEQFF. The CDR3 DNA reads as TGCGCCAGCAGCTTGGAACGAGCGGGAGCCTACAATGAGCAGTTCTTC.